The source of this T cell receptor beta chain is a study of lymphopenia after photon versus proton radiotherapy. Some clones are missing from TCRdb's copy, which holds only in-frame ones; the method was immunoSEQ multiplex PCR. The sample lists 40,000 to 45,000 clones; around 84% were seen once. Germline CDR1 LGHNT, CDR2 FRNRAP. Trimming at V came to 0 bases and at J to 6 bases, leaving 6 bases not matched to a gene. This CDR3 is built from 16 residues. Sequences were derived from peripheral blood, sampled from a patient treated with proton-based radiotherapy. The chain is built from TRBV12-5 and TRBJ1-5, with 9 bases identical to TRBD1. The clonotype was recovered from a woman aged 70-85 years with pancreatic cancer. Some clones in this sample may be carry-over from other donors' samples. In DNA form, the CDR3 reads TGTGCTAGTGGTTTGGTATCTACAGGGGGCGTTCAGCCCCAGCATTTT. It translates to CASGLVSTGGVQPQHF.